This record covers a single T cell receptor beta chain. Assay: immunoSEQ multiplex PCR; the TCRdb copy retains only in-frame clones and omits some. The data contain approximately 2.4 million clones, approximately 94% of them singletons. The data are from a study of shared clonotypes between healthy human individuals. The CDR3 is 13 residues long. V was trimmed by 4 bases and J by 4 bases, leaving 12 bases between them. CDR1 is SGHRS, CDR2 YFSETQ, per germline. The sample consisted of naive CD4+ T cells sorted from blood. Specified subset: CD45RA+ positively selected. This receptor was taken from a man aged 18 to 30 in good health. The rearrangement joins TRBV5-1 to TRBJ2-7; TRBD2 might be the D (5 bases). CDR3 bases: TGCGCCAGCAGCCCCGGACTCGTATACGAGCAGTACTTC. It codes for CASSPGLVYEQYF.